A selection of T cell receptor beta chains follows, all from one sample in a study of T cell responses to AZD1222 COVID-19 vaccine. Sequencing was performed with immunoSEQ multiplex PCR; in TCRdb, only in-frame clones are kept and a portion is missing. Of approximately 190,000 clones in the sample, approximately 91% were seen once. The sample was peripheral blood, taken on day 0 of AZD1222 vaccination. These receptors were collected from an adult in good health. Each CDR3 is given without its conserved first and last residue. D genes are given only for firm matches. Some rows have no size entry. The others give once, few or many, or a class for an expanded clone.

clone_size | d_call | v_call | cdr3_aa
NA | TRBD1 | TRBV28 | ASSYPGQVYGYT
NA | NA | TRBV11-3 | ASSPHKGYTGELF
NA | TRBD1 | TRBV7-3 | ASSLISRGTGEETQY
NA | TRBD2 | TRBV7-9 | ASGTLAGVGGEQF
NA | NA | TRBV5-4 | ASSRTLGGADTEAF
NA | NA | TRBV14 | ASSEGAYGYT
NA | NA | TRBV7-3 | ASSLLGDPTYEQY
once | NA | TRBV9 | ASSASIRSGANVLT
NA | NA | TRBV9 | ASSVEGGGVTGELF
NA | TRBD1 | TRBV10-2 | ASSGVGTADYLNYGYT
NA | NA | TRBV14 | ASSPDILVGDRGYT
NA | TRBD2 | TRBV27 | ASTILGTSGRASDTQY
NA | TRBD1 | TRBV5-1 | ASSLRTGTSTGELF
NA | TRBD2 | TRBV5-1 | ASSLASGGAREQF